This is a list of T cell receptor beta chains from one sample in a study of blood T cell repertoires in COVID-19. Data came from immunoSEQ multiplex PCR; TCRdb stores just in-frame clones and leaves some out. Found here are 80,000 to 90,000 clones, around 82% of them singletons; the top ten hold approximately 3%. Material: peripheral blood. All receptors come from a woman older than 75 with COVID-19, enrolled during active disease. CDR3s include the opening cysteine and the closing phenylalanine or tryptophan. The D gene is left open where the match is weak. For some rows the clone size is stated as once, few or many, or as a class when expanded; others skip it.

TRBV27	TRBJ2-1	NA	NA	CASSSVVRNEQFF	TGTGCCAGCAGTTCCGTCGTCCGGAATGAGCAGTTCTTC
TRBV5-1	TRBJ2-7	NA	TRBD1	CASSRDSQSYEQYF	TGCGCCAGCAGCCGGGACAGCCAGTCCTACGAGCAGTACTTC
TRBV13	TRBJ1-1	NA	TRBD1	CASSAWTGVNTEAFF	TGTGCCAGCAGCGCCTGGACAGGGGTGAACACTGAAGCTTTCTTT
TRBV2	TRBJ1-2	NA	NA	CASSAENYGYTF	TGTGCCAGCAGTGCCGAGAACTATGGCTACACCTTC
TRBV11-2	TRBJ2-7	few	TRBD2	CASSPLTSGTYEQYF	TGTGCCAGCAGCCCCCTGACTAGCGGTACCTACGAGCAGTACTTC
TRBV18	TRBJ2-5	once	NA	CASSPPSGEETQYF	TGTGCCAGCTCACCACCCTCGGGAGAAGAGACCCAGTACTTC
TRBV15	TRBJ1-5	NA	NA	CATSRDPAVQPQHF	TGTGCCACCAGCAGAGATCCTGCGGTTCAGCCCCAGCATTTT
TRBV15	TRBJ1-2	NA	NA	CATSRGENYGYTF	TGTGCCACCAGCCGTGGGGAGAACTATGGCTACACCTTC
TRBV27	TRBJ1-2	NA	TRBD1	CASSWTGGRGYTF	TGTGCCAGCAGTTGGACAGGGGGTAGAGGCTACACCTTC
TRBV2	TRBJ1-2	few	TRBD1	CASSKGQPNYGYTF	TGTGCCAGCAGTAAGGGACAGCCTAACTATGGCTACACCTTC
TRBV18	TRBJ1-2	NA	NA	CASSPEALMGYTF	TGTGCCAGCTCTCCCGAGGCGTTAATGGGCTACACCTTC
TRBV6-4	TRBJ1-2	NA	TRBD1	CARMDRGGYTF	TGTGCCAGAATGGACAGGGGAGGCTACACCTTC
TRBV5-1	TRBJ2-2	once	NA	CASNLGAGNTGELFF	TGCGCCAGCAACCTGGGGGCAGGAAACACCGGGGAGCTGTTTTTT
TRBV9	TRBJ2-7	NA	TRBD1	CASSVAHRGYEQYF	TGTGCCAGCAGCGTAGCACACAGGGGTTACGAGCAGTACTTC
TRBV30	TRBJ2-7	NA	NA	CAWSVAGELWYF	TGTGCCTGGAGTGTTGCAGGCGAGTTGTGGTACTTC
TRBV7-3	TRBJ2-6	NA	TRBD2	CASSPGLIETGANVLTF	TGTGCCAGCAGCCCGGGACTAATAGAAACTGGGGCCAACGTCCTGACTTTC
TRBV5-1	TRBJ1-1	NA	TRBD1	CASRGYRGRNTEAFF	TGCGCCAGCAGGGGGTATAGGGGGCGGAACACTGAAGCTTTCTTT
TRBV7-3	TRBJ2-5	NA	NA	CASSSRYGETQYF	TGTGCCAGCAGCTCACGCTACGGTGAGACCCAGTACTTC
TRBV27	TRBJ2-1	NA	TRBD1	CASSLADRVREQFF	TGTGCCAGCAGTTTAGCCGACAGGGTCCGTGAGCAGTTCTTC
TRBV5-4	TRBJ1-2	NA	NA	CASSLTGYGYTF	TGTGCCAGCAGCTTAACAGGGTATGGCTACACCTTC
TRBV3-1/TRBV3-2	TRBJ1-5	NA	TRBD1	CASSQDPGGKGQPQHF	TGTGCCAGCAGCCAAGATCCAGGGGGTAAGGGTCAGCCCCAGCATTTT
TRBV4-1	TRBJ2-3	NA	TRBD2	CASSQVWSSGIRTDTQYF	TGCGCCAGCAGCCAAGTCTGGTCTAGCGGGATTCGCACAGATACGCAGTATTTT
TRBV5-1	TRBJ1-2	NA	TRBD1	CASSLQIWDRGLDGYTF	TGCGCCAGCAGCTTGCAAATTTGGGACAGGGGGCTTGATGGCTACACCTTC
TRBV9	TRBJ1-1	NA	NA	CASSVVLNTEAFF	TGTGCCAGCAGCGTAGTGCTAAACACTGAAGCTTTCTTT
TRBV7-2	TRBJ1-2	once	NA	CASSLRGGYGYTF	TGTGCCAGCAGCTTACGGGGTGGTTATGGCTACACCTTC
TRBV10-1	TRBJ2-2	NA	NA	CASSGPQGTGSGELFF	TGCGCCAGCAGTGGCCCTCAGGGTACTGGCTCCGGGGAGCTGTTTTTT
TRBV7-3	TRBJ2-3	NA	NA	CASSPPGLGTQYF	TGTGCCAGCAGCCCACCCGGACTTGGTACGCAGTATTTT
TRBV7-3	TRBJ2-2	NA	NA	CASSVQIQGNTGELFF	TGTGCCAGCAGCGTACAAATACAGGGGAACACCGGGGAGCTGTTTTTT
TRBV18	TRBJ2-5	NA	NA	CASSPNMQGGETQYF	TGTGCCAGCTCACCAAATATGCAGGGAGGAGAGACCCAGTACTTC
TRBV18	TRBJ1-4	NA	NA	CASHHPGATNEKLFF	TGTGCCAGCCATCACCCCGGAGCCACTAATGAAAAACTGTTTTTT
TRBV6-5	TRBJ2-2	NA	TRBD1	CASNSQGARAGELFF	TGTGCCAGCAATAGCCAGGGGGCGCGGGCCGGGGAGCTGTTTTTT
TRBV30	TRBJ2-1	NA	NA	CAWSASLRSSYNEQFF	TGTGCCTGGAGTGCCTCACTTCGAAGCTCCTACAATGAGCAGTTCTTC
TRBV18	TRBJ2-1	NA	TRBD2	CASSGLAGSSYNEQFF	TGTGCCAGCTCCGGACTAGCGGGGAGCTCCTACAATGAGCAGTTCTTC
TRBV29-1	TRBJ1-4	NA	NA	CSVEEVGRNEKLFF	TGCAGCGTTGAAGAAGTGGGCAGGAATGAAAAACTGTTTTTT
TRBV10-1	TRBJ1-4	NA	TRBD1	CASSRTGNEKLFF	TGCGCCAGCAGTCGGACAGGGAATGAAAAACTGTTTTTT